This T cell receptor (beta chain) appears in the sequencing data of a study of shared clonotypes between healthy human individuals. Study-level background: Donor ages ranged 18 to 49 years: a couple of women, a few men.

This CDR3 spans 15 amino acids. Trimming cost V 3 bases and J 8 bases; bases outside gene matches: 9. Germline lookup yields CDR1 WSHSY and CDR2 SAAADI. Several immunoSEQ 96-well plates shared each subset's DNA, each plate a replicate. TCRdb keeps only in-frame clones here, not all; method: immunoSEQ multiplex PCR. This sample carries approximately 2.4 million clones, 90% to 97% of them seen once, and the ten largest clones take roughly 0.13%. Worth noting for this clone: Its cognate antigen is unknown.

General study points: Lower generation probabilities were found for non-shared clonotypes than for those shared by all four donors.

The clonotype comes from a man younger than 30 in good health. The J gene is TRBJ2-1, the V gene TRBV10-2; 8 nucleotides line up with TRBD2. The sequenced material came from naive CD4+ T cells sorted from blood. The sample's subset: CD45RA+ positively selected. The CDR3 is CASSDQAGVLYEQFF. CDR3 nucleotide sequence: TGCGCCAGCAGTGATCAAGCGGGGGTATTATATGAGCAGTTCTTC.